This TCR beta chain was recorded in a study of cytomegalovirus exposure and HLA in healthy donors. Whole-study findings and limits: A missense variant in DCLRE1C was later tied to TCR beta V- and J-gene trimming.

Trimming cost V 4 bases and J 3 bases, with 15 bases left between them. Germline lookup yields CDR1 MNHNY and CDR2 SVGAGI (reference sequence). The CDR3 runs to 15 residues. The PCR contained 60 Vbeta and 13 Jbeta primers. Produced via immunoSEQ multiplex PCR; TCRdb's table is partial and in-frame only. Among 75,000 to 100,000 clones listed, 69% were seen once. Regarding this clone: As yet, its antigen is unknown.

V and J are TRBV6-6 and TRBJ1-2; D may be TRBD1 (5 bases). The clonotype comes from a female donor in good health and CMV-seronegative. The material sequenced was PBMCs. CDR3 in DNA: TGTGCCAGCAGTTCCCGGCAGGGTATTGACTATGGCTACACCTTC. It is translated as CASSSRQGIDYGYTF.